One sample yielded the 6 T cell receptor beta chains listed below, sequenced in a study of shared clonotypes between healthy human individuals (dated by TCRdb to the early 2020s). Library method: the immunoSEQ multiplex PCR assay. TCRdb took this table from immuneACCESS and kept in-frame rearrangements with V and J called. Such tables lack part of the clones; where checked against another copy, unresolved V genes explain under half of the gap, and the rest is unexplained. For this sample the table gives some 2 million clones, of which 85% to 95% were detected only once. The ten largest clones capture around 0.13% of the sample. The sample consisted of naive CD4+ T cells sorted from blood. The cell subset or site label, read with the paper, signifies: CD45RA+ positively selected. The receptors were gathered from a man younger than 35 in good health.

Comments on this clone: The same CDR3 can be traced to other DNA sequences in this sample. The chain links TRBV18 to TRBJ2-7; 9 positions agree with TRBD1. Germline V gene lookup returns CDR1 KGHSH and CDR2 LQKENI. V dropped 3 bases and J dropped 6; count of bases not matched to a gene: 0. This CDR3 spans 12 amino acids. The CDR3 bases are TGTGCCAGCTCACCGGACAGGGGCGAGCAGTACTTC. This sequence encodes CASSPDRGEQYF.

This sequence joins TRBV15 and TRBJ2-3, with D perhaps TRBD2 (6 bases). Trimming removed 0 bases at V and 5 bases at J, with 27 bases between. This CDR3 contains 20 residues. CDR1 and CDR2 (germline): LNHNV, YYDKDF (reference sequence). The CDR3 loop reads CATSRDKWSYGGEKGDTQYF. The DNA of the CDR3 is TGTGCCACCAGCAGAGATAAATGGAGCTACGGAGGGGAGAAAGGAGATACGCAGTATTTT.

The chain joins TRBV6-1 to TRBJ2-1; TRBD2 matches at 9 bases. Germline-derived CDR1 and CDR2 are MNHNS and SASEGT. The ends lost 3 bases at V and 10 bases at J; junction bases unmatched: 4. The CDR3 has 13 residues. The CDR3 nucleotides read TGTGCCAGCAGTGAGTTGACTAGCGGCGAGCAGTTCTTC. This gives the protein CASSELTSGEQFF.

This chain uses TRBV5-5 with TRBJ1-1, with a weak D call TRBD1 (5 bases). CDR3 length: 14 amino acids. The germline gives CDR1 SGHKS, CDR2 YYEKEE (reference sequence). Between the trimmed V and J ends, which lost 0 bases and 8 bases, there was a span of 14 bases. The CDR3 spells CASSLVMIGVEAFF. CDR3 bases: TGTGCCAGCAGCTTGGTTATGATAGGGGTAGAAGCTTTCTTT.

The chain uses TRBV5-1 and TRBJ2-7, with 7 bases identical to TRBD2. The CDR3 loop spans 17 amino acids. V trimming: 0 bases; J trimming: 0 bases; junction bases outside the gene matches: 9. The germline V gene encodes CDR1 SGHRS and CDR2 YFSETQ. CDR3 nucleotides: TGCGCCAGCAGCTTGGTCGCTAGCGGCTATATCTCCTACGAGCAGTACTTC. It codes for CASSLVASGYISYEQYF.

The chain carries TRBV6-5 and TRBJ1-2, with unresolved D. Germline V CDR1 and CDR2: MNHEY, SVGAGI. V was clipped by 11 bases and J by 2 bases, with 18 bases between them. This CDR3 has 14 amino acids. The DNA of the CDR3 is TGTGCCTGCGGGGAGGGTCGACTGAACTATGGCTACACCTTC. Protein: CACGEGRLNYGYTF.